Below, 21 T cell receptor beta chains from the same sample are listed, as sequenced in a study of Graves' ophthalmopathy and Graves' hyperthyroidism (dated by TCRdb to 2016 to 2019). TCRdb names Illumina HiSeq 2000 as the instrument used. TCR beta CDR3 regions were amplified from RNA transcripts for repertoire sequencing. A first-round RT-PCR used HTBI primers with the Qiagen OneStep RT-PCR kit, followed by a second-round multiplex PCR, size selection and purification. Using fastp at Q25 and MiXCR, TCRdb reprocessed the public reads and kept productive beta chains. Entries that share a CDR3 protein sequence are merged under the most common genes and DNA. This sample holds over a million distinct CDR3 sequences; about two fifths were observed only once. 8.5% to 14% of the sample rests with the top ten. The sequenced sample consisted of peripheral blood or thyroid tissue (not recorded which). Receptors were obtained from an adult man with Graves' hyperthyroidism.

This clonotype was found many times. The chain has TRBV19 and TRBJ1-6; D call uncertain. The germline CDR1 and CDR2 sequences are LNHDA and SQIVND (reference sequence). The CDR3 contains 14 residues. V lost 9 bases and J 1 base, leaving 10 bases between the germline ends. CDR3 bases: TGTGCCAGCCGCGCCAAGTCCTATAATTCACCCCTCCACTTT. Translation: CASRAKSYNSPLHF.

The chain joins TRBV11-1 to TRBJ1-5; D is perhaps TRBD1 (6 bases). CDR1 is SGHAT and CDR2 is FQDESV in the germline V gene (reference sequence). V was pared by 0 bases and J by 7 bases, with 10 bases between. This CDR3 has 14 residues. CDR3 sequence: CASSLARGQQPQHF. For the CDR3, the DNA is TGTGCCAGCAGCTTAGCGCGAGGACAGCAGCCCCAGCATTTT. The full variable domain, its missing parts supplied by reference TRBV11-1 and TRBJ1-5, is EAEVAQSPRYKITEKSQAVAFWCDPISGHATLYWYRQILGQGPELLVQFQDESVVDDSQLPKDRFSAERLKGVDSTLKIQPAELGDSAMYLCASSLARGQQPQHFGDGTRLSIL.

The chain combines TRBV7-7 with TRBJ2-5, with 10 bases lining up with TRBD1. The CDR3 sequence is 18 residues long. Per the germline V gene, CDR1 is SSHAT and CDR2 is FNYEAQ (reference sequence). The V segment lost 4 bases and the J segment 5 bases; nucleotides outside the gene matches: 16. CDR3 sequence (DNA): TGTGCCAGCAGCTCAGCCCCAATAGCGACAGGGGGCGCGGAGACCCAGTACTTC. Encoded protein: CASSSAPIATGGAETQYF.

The J gene is TRBJ2-7, the V gene TRBV6-2 or TRBV6-3; D is unclear. Trimming took 7 bases from V and 2 from J, leaving 12 bases between them. The CDR3 is 13 residues long. From germline, CDR1 is MNHEY and CDR2 SVGEGT. The CDR3 reads CASMNGFTYEQYF. For the CDR3, the DNA is TGTGCCAGCATGAACGGGTTCACCTACGAGCAGTACTTC.

At least ten counts were recorded for this clonotype. The CDR3 coding sequence is TGTGCCACCAAACCGGACGTCGGGACTGAAGCTTTCTTT. Translating it yields CATKPDVGTEAFF. The chain recombines TRBV5-5 with TRBJ1-1; no definite D call. CDR3 length: 13 residues. Germline V gives CDR1 SGHKS, CDR2 YYEKEE (reference sequence). Trimming cost V 9 bases and J 5 bases, with 17 bases left between them.

Regarding this clonotype: Mismatch with germline at one junction end may stem from a read error. The chain combines TRBV9 with TRBJ2-7, with 7 bases identical to TRBD2. Germline CDR1 and CDR2: SGDLS and YYNGEE. The CDR3 runs 15 residues. The CDR3 region is CASQTGGYGPYGQYF. The DNA of the CDR3 is TGTGCCAGTCAAACGGGGGGATACGGCCCCTACGGGCAGTACTTC. Based on the CDR3 plus reference TRBV9 and TRBJ2-7, the full variable domain is DSGVTQTPKHLITATGQRVTLRCSPRSGDLSVYWYQQSLDQGLQFLIQYYNGEERAKGNILERFSAQQFPDLHSELNLSSLELGDSALYFCASQTGGYGPYGQYFGPGTRLTVT.

This clonotype was seen ten or more times. The CDR3, as DNA: TGTGCCAGCAGTTACGGGACAGGAGCTGGTTCACCCCTCCACTTT. Translated: CASSYGTGAGSPLHF. The chain has TRBV12-3 or TRBV12-4 and TRBJ1-6; TRBD1 agrees at 8 bases. The ends lost 4 bases at V and 9 bases at J; junction bases unmatched: 8. The CDR3 extends over 15 amino acids.

Here the CDR3 reads CASSELVQQETQHF. The CDR3 DNA reads as TGTGCCAGCAGTGAACTAGTCCAACAAGAGACCCAGCATTTT. The chain combines TRBV2 with TRBJ1-5; D is unclear. Germline V gene lookup returns CDR1 SNHLY and CDR2 FYNNEI. The length of the CDR3 is 14 residues. Deletions cut 2 bases from V and 11 bases from J, with 16 bases between.

This clonotype occurred many times. The chain couples TRBV12-3 or TRBV12-4 to TRBJ1-6; no firm D call. Trimming removed 5 bases at V and 9 bases at J, with 14 bases between. This CDR3 is 14 amino acids long. CDR3 protein: CASSPSAGGSPLHF. CDR3 coding DNA: TGTGCCAGCAGTCCCTCGGCCGGAGGTTCACCCCTCCACTTT.

As regards this clonotype: It may be a read error: a sequence one base away is much more abundant. V is TRBV20-1 and J is TRBJ1-1; tentative D call: TRBD1 (6 bases). The V gene's germline CDR1 is DFQATT and CDR2 SNEGSKA (reference sequence). The CDR3 runs to 12 residues. CDR3 in amino acids: CSAPDRNTGAFF. Here the CDR3 DNA reads TGCAGTGCCCCAGACAGGAACACTGGAGCTTTCTTT.

For this clonotype: No conserved phenylalanine or tryptophan ends this CDR3, so it is likely a read error. This rearrangement joins TRBV7-9 to TRBJ2-7, with unresolved D. The length of the CDR3 is 13 residues. The V gene lost 6 bases and the J gene lost 3 bases, with 12 bases spanning the gap. Germline CDR1 SEHNR, CDR2 FQNEAQ (reference sequence). CDR3 residues: CASSSGGDYEQYL. The CDR3 nucleotides are TGTGCCAGCAGTTCGGGTGGGGACTACGAGCAGTACCTC.

The rearrangement uses TRBV19 and TRBJ2-5; 11 bases map to TRBD2. The CDR3 spans 12 residues. J gave up 4 bases and V 9 bases, and 1 base lay outside the gene matches. The V gene's germline CDR1 is LNHDA and CDR2 SQIVND (reference sequence). CDR3 sequence: CASGLAGETQYF. The CDR3 DNA reads as TGTGCCAGCGGACTAGCGGGAGAGACCCAGTACTTC. The variable domain in full, completed from reference TRBV19 and TRBJ2-5, reads DGGITQSPKYLFRKEGQNVTLSCEQNLNHDAMYWYRQDPGQGLRLIYYSQIVNDFQKGDIAEGYSVSREKKESFPLTVTSAQKNPTAFYLCASGLAGETQYFGPGTRLLVL.

This clonotype was counted ten times or more. The CDR3 DNA is TGTGCCACCAGCAGCGACCGGGACAGGGTTTCTTTGAATGATGGCTACACCTTC. It is translated as CATSSDRDRVSLNDGYTF. This chain joins TRBV15 and TRBJ1-2, with 9 positions matching TRBD1. Trimming removed 3 bases from V and 6 bases from J; junction bases left unmatched: 17. This CDR3 spans 18 amino acids. Germline CDR1 reads LNHNV; CDR2 reads YYDKDF (reference sequence).

Notes on this clonotype: One junction end does not reproduce the germline sequence, and a read error may be involved. J is TRBJ1-6 and V is TRBV9; maybe TRBD1 (6 bases). Germline V gene lookup returns CDR1 SGDLS and CDR2 YYNGEE. The CDR3 has 10 amino acids. In DNA, the CDR3 is TGTGCCAGCAGCGACAGATTGGACAGCTTT. Translation: CASSDRLDSF. The whole variable domain, filled in from reference TRBV9 and TRBJ1-6, reads DSGVTQTPKHLITATGQRVTLRCSPRSGDLSVYWYQQSLDQGLQFLIQYYNGEERAKGNILERFSAQQFPDLHSELNLSSLELGDSALYFCASSDRLDSFGNGTRLTVT.

In this sample, this clonotype turned up many times. The genes are TRBV7-2 and TRBJ2-5; no definite D call. V gave up 2 bases and J gave up 2 bases, with 6 bases separating them. This CDR3 is 13 amino acids long. Germline lookup yields CDR1 SGHTA and CDR2 FQGNSA. CDR3 region: CASSLSGQETQYF. As DNA, the CDR3 is TGTGCCAGCAGCTTATCCGGACAAGAGACCCAGTACTTC.

In this sample, this clonotype turned up a few times. The V call is TRBV4-3, the J call TRBJ1-3; 7 nucleotides align to TRBD1. The CDR3 runs to 15 residues. Germline-derived CDR1 and CDR2 are LGHNA and YSLEER. V dropped 1 base and J dropped 2; count of bases not matched to a gene: 2. CDR3 DNA: TGCGCCAGCAGCCAAGGGACAGGCCCTGGAAACACCATATATTTT. This codes for CASSQGTGPGNTIYF.

This clonotype was seen ten or more times. This rearrangement joins TRBV6-5 to TRBJ1-6; weak D call: TRBD1 (6 bases). The CDR3 contains 13 residues. Germline V CDR1 and CDR2: MNHEY, SVGAGI. V lost 10 bases and J lost 7, with 14 bases in between. CDR3 in DNA: TGTGCCATACACAGGGCCCCGAATTCACCCCTCCACTTT. It specifies CAIHRAPNSPLHF.

The chain links TRBV7-8 to TRBJ1-4; 8 bases are a match to TRBD1. CDR3 length equals 16 residues. The V segment lost 4 bases and the J segment 5 bases; nucleotides outside the gene matches: 9. Germline V gives CDR1 SGHVS, CDR2 FQNEAQ. CDR3 DNA: TGTGCCAGCAGCTCCGGACAGGGTCGGAACAATGAAAAACTGTTTTTT. This gives the protein CASSSGQGRNNEKLFF.

A few counts support this clonotype. This chain links TRBV30 with TRBJ1-1; D remains ambiguous. The CDR3 consists of 13 residues. Germline V gene lookup returns CDR1 GTSNPN and CDR2 SVGIG (reference sequence). V lost 1 base to trimming and J lost 0 bases, with 6 bases between them. The CDR3 sequence: CAWSDWMNTEAFF. The CDR3 DNA reads as TGTGCCTGGAGTGATTGGATGAACACTGAAGCTTTCTTT.

This clonotype appeared a few times. The chain recombines TRBV20-1 with TRBJ1-3; D is unclear. The CDR3 is 14 residues long. Germline CDR1 and CDR2: DFQATT and SNEGSKA (reference sequence). Trimming took off 1 base at V and 1 base at J, with 8 bases between the two ends. CDR3 in amino acids: CSARAISSGNTIYF. CDR3 in DNA: TGCAGTGCTAGAGCAATATCGTCTGGAAACACCATATATTTT.

Many counts were recorded for this clonotype. V usage is TRBV20-1 and J usage is TRBJ2-5; 10 nucleotides align to TRBD2. Germline V gene lookup returns CDR1 DFQATT and CDR2 SNEGSKA (reference sequence). The CDR3 runs to 15 residues. With V trimmed by 0 bases and J by 2 bases, 3 bases remained unmatched. The CDR3 sequence is CSARDGTSAQETQYF. CDR3 coding DNA: TGCAGTGCTAGAGATGGGACTAGCGCACAAGAGACCCAGTACTTC.